This T cell receptor beta chain was recovered during a study of blood T cell repertoires in COVID-19. In the study overall: Sites in the United States, Italy and Spain provided acute and convalescent COVID-19 samples. From T cells, B-cell-depleted T cells, or PBMCs came the material, which was cDNA or gDNA.

Per the original data handling: Estimation of nucleated cell counts relied on the amplification of reference gene primers. The method was immunoSEQ multiplex PCR; TCRdb's version includes in-frame clones alone and lacks a portion of them. V and J calls and clone size are as listed in that table; D and trimming were resolved from the DNA. The table has tens of thousands of clones, about four fifths seen once. Sequenced material: peripheral blood. The receptor was isolated from a woman aged 55-70 years with acute or convalescent COVID-19.

The CDR3 here is CASSIPRTGLSNQPQHF. The CDR3 coding sequence is TGTGCCAGTAGTATCCCAAGGACAGGGCTTAGCAATCAGCCCCAGCATTTT. The chain combines TRBV19 with TRBJ1-5; TRBD1 matches at 8 bases. In germline, CDR1 is LNHDA, CDR2 SQIVND (reference sequence). The CDR3 has 17 residues. V lost 3 bases, J lost 0 bases, and 7 bases stayed unmatched.